Listed here are 13 T cell receptor beta chains from one sample, sequenced in a study of T cell changes during pregnancy in multiple sclerosis (dated by TCRdb to the late 2010s). The receptor library was made with the immunoSEQ multiplex PCR assay. The immuneACCESS repertoire file appears here via TCRdb, limited to in-frame rearrangements. These files lack a portion of the clones; in checked studies, under half of the deficit traces to unresolved V genes, and the cause of the others is not known. The sample data list 30,000 to 35,000 clones, and 90% of these were observed just once. The top ten constitute roughly an eighth of the sample. This sample comprised CD8+ T cells from peripheral blood mononuclear cells, obtained in the first trimester of pregnancy. The receptors were sampled from a female donor with multiple sclerosis, enrolled in a pregnancy study.

The chain joins TRBV5-1 to TRBJ2-7; 10 bases line up with TRBD1. The CDR3 sequence is 14 residues long. The V gene's germline CDR1 is SGHRS and CDR2 YFSETQ. Trimming cost V 0 bases and J 6 bases; bases outside gene matches: 3. CDR3 DNA sequence: TGCGCCAGCAGCTTGGGACAGGGGGCCCGCGAGCAGTACTTC. It encodes CASSLGQGAREQYF.

The chain employs TRBV28 and TRBJ2-1, with 12 nucleotides matching TRBD2. Germline-derived CDR1 and CDR2 are MDHEN and SYDVKM. CDR3 size: 17 residues. Trimming took 4 bases from V and 0 from J; bases not matched to a gene: 4. The CDR3 here is CASSYLAGGSSYNEQFF. CDR3 DNA: TGTGCCAGCAGTTACCTAGCGGGAGGGTCCTCCTACAATGAGCAGTTCTTC.

The chain links TRBV6-1 to TRBJ2-1; 11 bases match TRBD2. The CDR3 is made up of 18 amino acids. CDR1 MNHNS and CDR2 SASEGT come from the germline V gene. V lost 1 base and J lost 8; bases outside the gene matches: 13. CDR3 residues: CASSEVNLAGGGEYEQFF. The CDR3 nucleotides are TGTGCCAGCAGTGAAGTGAATCTAGCGGGGGGTGGGGAATATGAGCAGTTCTTC.

The chain combines TRBV4-1 with TRBJ2-3, with D uncertain. V was trimmed by 1 base and J by 0 bases, leaving 11 bases between them. Per the germline V gene, CDR1 is MGHRA and CDR2 is YSYEKL. CDR3 length: 16 residues. The CDR3 nucleotides are TGCGCCAGCAGCCAAGTCGCGGTTTCAAGCACAGATACGCAGTATTTT. This sequence encodes CASSQVAVSSTDTQYF.

This clone has just one count. This chain uses TRBV4-3 with TRBJ2-6; a weak D match, TRBD2 (7 bases). Trimming left V 0 bases short and J 2 bases short, with 8 bases between. This CDR3 spans 16 amino acids. CDR1 and CDR2 (germline): LGHNA, YSLEER. The CDR3 loop reads CASSQEGGAGANVLTF. The CDR3 nucleotides read TGCGCCAGCAGCCAAGAAGGGGGGGCTGGGGCCAACGTCCTGACTTTC.

V usage is TRBV15 and J usage is TRBJ2-7; D might be TRBD1 (5 bases). The germline V and J ends were trimmed by 6 bases and 3 bases, with 15 bases remaining between them. Germline assignment: CDR1 LNHNV and CDR2 YYDKDF (reference sequence). This CDR3 spans 14 amino acids. The CDR3 loop reads CATSPTRQHYEQYF. Written as DNA, the CDR3 is TGTGCCACCAGTCCTACTCGACAGCACTACGAGCAGTACTTC. Full variable domain (remainder filled in from reference TRBV15 and TRBJ2-7): DAMVIQNPRYQVTQFGKPVTLSCSQTLNHNVMYWYQQKSSQAPKLLFHYYDKDFNNEADTPDNFQSRRPNTSFCFLDIRSPGLGDTAMYLCATSPTRQHYEQYFGPGTRLTVT.

This clone has a handful of counts. The chain recombines TRBV1 with TRBJ2-7; the D call of TRBD1 is as the table states it, not checked on the DNA. TRBV1 is described as a pseudogene. The CDR3 has 13 amino acids. The CDR3, as DNA: TGCACCAGCAGCCAACCCAGGTCCTACGAGCAGTACTTC. It encodes CTSSQPRSYEQYF.

The J gene is TRBJ2-7, the V gene TRBV14; D unclear. The V gene's germline CDR1 is SGHDN and CDR2 FVKESK. The CDR3 runs to 14 residues. Trimming removed 1 base at V and 2 bases at J, with 9 bases between. CDR3 residues: CASSQGDTPYEQYF. The CDR3 nucleotides are TGTGCCAGCAGCCAAGGTGACACTCCCTACGAGCAGTACTTC. Looking up the rest from reference TRBV14 and TRBJ2-7 gives the full variable domain: EAGVTQFPSHSVIEKGQTVTLRCDPISGHDNLYWYRRVMGKEIKFLLHFVKESKQDESGMPNNRFLAERTGGTYSTLKVQPAELEDSGVYFCASSQGDTPYEQYFGPGTRLTVT.

The chain employs TRBV4-2 and TRBJ2-1; D might be TRBD2 (5 bases). Germline V gene lookup returns CDR1 LGHNA and CDR2 YNFKEQ. CDR3 length: 13 residues. The germline V and J ends were trimmed by 1 base and 9 bases, with 10 bases remaining between them. The CDR3 here is CASSQVLGGEQFF. CDR3 nucleotides: TGTGCCAGCAGCCAAGTTCTCGGAGGTGAGCAGTTCTTC.

V gene TRBV28 combines with J gene TRBJ2-5, with a tentative D call TRBD1 (7 bases). V lost 6 bases and J lost 2, with 16 bases in between. Germline CDR1 MDHEN, CDR2 SYDVKM. The CDR3 covers 15 residues. Here the CDR3 DNA reads TGTGCCAGCAGGAAGTCCAGGGGGAGGCAAGAGACCCAGTACTTC. Protein product: CASRKSRGRQETQYF.

CDR3 protein: CASSPGPGLASYEQYF. Written as DNA, the CDR3 is TGCGCCAGCAGTCCCGGACCGGGACTAGCGAGCTACGAGCAGTACTTC. This sequence joins TRBV4-3 and TRBJ2-7; 10 nucleotides agree with TRBD2. CDR3 length: 16 amino acids. Germline V gene data show CDR1 as LGHNA and CDR2 as YSLEER. J gave up 3 bases and V 6 bases, and 11 bases lay outside the gene matches.

The chain employs TRBV28 and TRBJ1-4; the D gene is possibly TRBD1 (5 bases). V lost 8 bases, J lost 10 bases, and 38 bases lay in between. This CDR3 comprises 20 residues. From germline, CDR1 is MDHEN and CDR2 SYDVKM. The CDR3 DNA reads as TGTGCCAGCCGGACTACGGCCACAACGGTGGGGCAGGCGGTCTTGGGAAAACTGTTTTTT. Translation gives CASRTTATTVGQAVLGKLFF.

This clone was recorded many times. The V gene is TRBV6-1, the J gene TRBJ2-6; 10 bases are a match to TRBD1. The germline gives CDR1 MNHNS, CDR2 SASEGT. The CDR3 contains 18 residues. J was trimmed by 1 base and V by 3 bases; bases with no gene match: 6. CDR3: CASSEAGQGMSGANVLTF. The CDR3 coding sequence is TGTGCCAGCAGTGAGGCGGGACAGGGGATGTCTGGGGCCAACGTCCTGACTTTC.